This TCR beta chain was captured in a study of T cell responses to AZD1222 COVID-19 vaccine. General study findings and limits: With dominance at 160-218 and 743-854, vaccine-associated CD4 TCRs spanned spike. The donors showed a predominance of white British ancestry and of females, with possible underestimation of clonal diversity. Only after the peak T cell response were repertoires sampled.

The CDR3 contains 14 residues. The germline CDR1 and CDR2 sequences are SGHRS and YFSETQ. V was pared by 1 base and J by 2 bases, with 9 bases between. Clones were read by immunoSEQ multiplex PCR, and TCRdb kept only the in-frame ones, dropping some. Of 95,000 to 100,000 clones detected, around 89% appear once; the ten largest clones hold roughly 1.7%. Turning to this clone: The antigen is not known.

The receptor's source is an adult in good health. The V call is TRBV5-1, the J call TRBJ2-5; D is ambiguous. Source: peripheral blood, taken on day 0 of AZD1222 vaccination. In nucleotides, the CDR3 is TGCGCCAGCAGCTTGCAGGCAGGACAAGAGACCCAGTACTTC. Translating gives CASSLQAGQETQYF.